This TCR beta chain emerged from a study of cytomegalovirus exposure and HLA in healthy donors. General study results and limits: The authors confirmed in vitro that three CMV-associated chains were specific for CMV antigens. Overall, roughly 160 TCR beta chains were annotated as cytomegalovirus-associated. In the 120 or so validation repertoires, about 94% of cluster scores exceeded 0, per a later analysis.

Separation from the roughly 700-subject first cohort characterized the approximately 130-subject validation cohort, to which the donors belonged. Sequenced by immunoSEQ multiplex PCR; TCRdb stores in-frame clones only, minus some. Among 95,000 to 150,000 clones listed, 94% were seen once. Details on this clone: Antigen unknown.

CDR1 and CDR2 from the germline V gene are LNHDA and SQIVND (reference sequence). The V end was cut by 8 bases, the J end by 4 bases, with 9 bases between. The CDR3 contains 12 residues. The origin of this receptor is a young woman in good health and CMV-seronegative. The chain joins TRBV19 to TRBJ2-1; a possible D gene is TRBD1 (5 bases). Sample: PBMCs. The CDR3 bases are TGTGCCAGTGAGACAGCTTACAATGAGCAGTTCTTC. Translating it yields CASETAYNEQFF.